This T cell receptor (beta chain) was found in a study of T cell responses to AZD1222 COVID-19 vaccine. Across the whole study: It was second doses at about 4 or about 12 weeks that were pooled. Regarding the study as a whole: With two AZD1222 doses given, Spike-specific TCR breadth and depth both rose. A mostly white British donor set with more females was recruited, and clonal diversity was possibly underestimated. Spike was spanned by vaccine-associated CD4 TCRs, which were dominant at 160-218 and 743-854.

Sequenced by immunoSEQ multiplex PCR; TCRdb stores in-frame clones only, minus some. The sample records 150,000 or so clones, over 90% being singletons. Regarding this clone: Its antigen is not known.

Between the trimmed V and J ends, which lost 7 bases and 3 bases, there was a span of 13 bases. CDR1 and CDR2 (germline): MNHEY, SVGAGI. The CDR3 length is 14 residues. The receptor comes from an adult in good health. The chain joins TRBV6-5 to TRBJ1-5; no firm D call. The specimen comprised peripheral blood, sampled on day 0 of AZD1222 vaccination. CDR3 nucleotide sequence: TGTGCCAGCAAACCCCGGACCTCCAATCAGCCCCAGCATTTT. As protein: CASKPRTSNQPQHF.